Sequencing of this T cell receptor (beta chain) was carried out in a study of tumor-infiltrating lymphocytes in oesophageal squamous cell carcinoma. The CDR3 loop spans 15 amino acids. Germline assignment: CDR1 MNHNS and CDR2 SASEGT. V shed 1 base and J shed 2 bases, with 9 bases lying between them. TCRdb independently ran MiXCR on the reads; one entry per CDR3 protein. The table lists 9,500 to 14,000 distinct CDR3 sequences, more than 55% of them singletons, with roughly three fifths in the top ten. V usage is TRBV6-1 and J usage is TRBJ1-5; D possibly corresponds to TRBD1 (6 bases). The receptor comes from a female donor with esophageal squamous cell carcinoma. The material sequenced was blood. The CDR3 is CASSEDDRRNQPQHF. The CDR3 coding sequence is TGTGCCAGCAGTGAAGACGACAGGCGCAATCAGCCCCAGCATTTT.